This note documents a single T cell receptor (beta chain) sequence. The antigen is not known. The data were taken from a study of cytomegalovirus exposure and HLA in healthy donors. Study-wide context: Of the donors genotyped, several hundred in all, 81% fell in the Caucasian-associated ancestry cluster. Study-level points and caveats: When analyzed later, the rates of TCR association showed variation by HLA locus, with DRB1 the most and HLA-C the fewest. CMV antigen specificity was confirmed in vitro for three CMV-associated chains. What a later analysis reportedly showed was that an Asian-associated ancestry cluster had fewer N-insertions than the 666-donor mean.

The CDR3 is 10 residues long. Trimming left V 8 bases short and J 7 bases short, with 9 bases between. Germline V lookup: CDR1 SGHAT, CDR2 FQNNGV. The PCR employed 60 Vbeta primers together with 13 Jbeta primers. Some clones are missing from TCRdb's copy, which holds only in-frame ones; the method was immunoSEQ multiplex PCR. The sample includes approximately 100,000 clones, around two thirds of them seen just once. The sequencing sample was made of PBMCs. This chain uses TRBV11-2 with TRBJ2-7; no reliable D call. This TCR came from a male donor in good health and CMV-seronegative. CDR3 coding DNA: TGTGCCAGCGGTCTAGGTGAGCAGTACTTC. This encodes CASGLGEQYF.